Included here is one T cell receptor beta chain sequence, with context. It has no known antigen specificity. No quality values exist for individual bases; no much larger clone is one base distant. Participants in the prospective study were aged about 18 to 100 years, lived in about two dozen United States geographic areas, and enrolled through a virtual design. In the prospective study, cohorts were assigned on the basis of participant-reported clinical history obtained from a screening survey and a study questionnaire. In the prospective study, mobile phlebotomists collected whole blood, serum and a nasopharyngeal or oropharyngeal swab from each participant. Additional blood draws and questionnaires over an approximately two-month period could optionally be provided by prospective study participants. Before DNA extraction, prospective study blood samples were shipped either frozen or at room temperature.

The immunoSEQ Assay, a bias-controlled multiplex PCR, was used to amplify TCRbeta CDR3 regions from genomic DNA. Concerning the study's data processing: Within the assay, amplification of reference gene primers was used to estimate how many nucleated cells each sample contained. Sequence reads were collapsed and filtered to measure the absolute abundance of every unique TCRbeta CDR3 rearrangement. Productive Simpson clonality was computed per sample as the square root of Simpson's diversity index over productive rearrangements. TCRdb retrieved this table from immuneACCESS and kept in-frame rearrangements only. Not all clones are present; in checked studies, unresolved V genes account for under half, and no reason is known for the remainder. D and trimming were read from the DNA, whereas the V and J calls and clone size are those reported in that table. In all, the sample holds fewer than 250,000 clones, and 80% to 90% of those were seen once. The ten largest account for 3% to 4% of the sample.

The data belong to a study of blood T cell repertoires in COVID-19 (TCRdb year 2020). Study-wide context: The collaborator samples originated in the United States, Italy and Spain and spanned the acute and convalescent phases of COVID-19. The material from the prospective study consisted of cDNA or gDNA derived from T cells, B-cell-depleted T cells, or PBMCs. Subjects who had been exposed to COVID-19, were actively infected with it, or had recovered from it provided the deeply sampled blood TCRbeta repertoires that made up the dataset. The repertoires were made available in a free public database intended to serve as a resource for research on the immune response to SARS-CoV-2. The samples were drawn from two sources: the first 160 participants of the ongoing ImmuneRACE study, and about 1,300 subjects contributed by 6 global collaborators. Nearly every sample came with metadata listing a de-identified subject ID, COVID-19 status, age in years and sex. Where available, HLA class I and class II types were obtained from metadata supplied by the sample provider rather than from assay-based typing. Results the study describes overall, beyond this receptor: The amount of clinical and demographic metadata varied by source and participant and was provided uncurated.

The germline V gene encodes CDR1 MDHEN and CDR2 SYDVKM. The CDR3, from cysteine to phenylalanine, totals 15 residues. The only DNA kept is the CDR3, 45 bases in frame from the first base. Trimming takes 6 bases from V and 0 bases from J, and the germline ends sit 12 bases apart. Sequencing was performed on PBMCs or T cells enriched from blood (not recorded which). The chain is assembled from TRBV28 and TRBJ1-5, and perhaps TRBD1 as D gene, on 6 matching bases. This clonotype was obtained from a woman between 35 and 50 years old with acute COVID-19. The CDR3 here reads CASRLQGFSNQPQHF. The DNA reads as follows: TGTGCCAGCAGGCTACAGGGCTTTAGCAATCAGCCCCAGCATTTT.